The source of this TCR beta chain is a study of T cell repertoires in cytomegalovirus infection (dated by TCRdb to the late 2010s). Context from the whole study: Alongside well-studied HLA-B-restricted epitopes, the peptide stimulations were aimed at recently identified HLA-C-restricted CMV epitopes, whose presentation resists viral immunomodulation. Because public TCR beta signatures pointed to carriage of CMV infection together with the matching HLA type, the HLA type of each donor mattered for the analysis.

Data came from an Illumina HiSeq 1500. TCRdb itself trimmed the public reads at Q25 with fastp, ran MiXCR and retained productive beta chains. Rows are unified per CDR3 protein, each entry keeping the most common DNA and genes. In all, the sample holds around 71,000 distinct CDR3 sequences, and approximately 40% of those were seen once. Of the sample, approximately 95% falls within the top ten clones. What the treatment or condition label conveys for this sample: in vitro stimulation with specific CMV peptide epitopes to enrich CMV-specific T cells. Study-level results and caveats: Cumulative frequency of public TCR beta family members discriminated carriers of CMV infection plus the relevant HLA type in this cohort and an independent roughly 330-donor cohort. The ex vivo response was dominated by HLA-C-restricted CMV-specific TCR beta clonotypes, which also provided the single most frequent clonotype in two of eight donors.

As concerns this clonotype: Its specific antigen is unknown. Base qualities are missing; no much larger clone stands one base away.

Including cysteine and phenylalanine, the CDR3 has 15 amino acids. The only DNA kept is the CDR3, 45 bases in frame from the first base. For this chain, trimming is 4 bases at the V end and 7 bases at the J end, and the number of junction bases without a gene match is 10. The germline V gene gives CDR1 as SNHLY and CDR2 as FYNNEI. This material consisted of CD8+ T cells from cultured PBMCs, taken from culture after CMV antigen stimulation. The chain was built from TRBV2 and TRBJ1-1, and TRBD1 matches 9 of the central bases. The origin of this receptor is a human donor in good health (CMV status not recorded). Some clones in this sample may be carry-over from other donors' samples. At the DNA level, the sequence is TGTGCCAGCAGTGGGACAGGGGATGGGTTTAGTGAAGCTTTCTTT. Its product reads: CASSGTGDGFSEAFF. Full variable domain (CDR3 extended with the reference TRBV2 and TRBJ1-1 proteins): EPEVTQTPSHQVTQMGQEVILRCVPISNHLYFYWYRQILGQKVEFLVSFYNNEISEKSEIFDDQFSVERPDGSNFTLKIRSTKLEDSAMYFCASSGTGDGFSEAFFGQGTRLTVV.